The 21 T cell receptor beta chains below come from one sample, sequenced in a study of cytomegalovirus exposure and HLA in healthy donors. PCR used 60 Vbeta primers and 13 Jbeta primers. The method was immunoSEQ multiplex PCR; TCRdb's version includes in-frame clones alone and lacks a portion of them. The sample features tens of thousands of clones, with approximately 1.8% in its top ten. Sample: PBMCs. The source is a woman younger than 45 in good health and CMV-seronegative.

The V gene is TRBV7-6, the J gene TRBJ1-6; D is possibly TRBD1 (6 bases). The CDR3 is 14 residues long. V was shortened by 4 bases and J by 10 bases, with 14 bases between the two germline ends. Germline V CDR1 and CDR2: SGHVS, FNYEAQ. CDR3 bases: TGTGCCAGCAGCTCAACAGGGCGTCACTCACCCCTCCACTTT. It codes for CASSSTGRHSPLHF.

DNA of the CDR3: TGTGCCAGCAGCTTTGGGACAGGGGGCAATCAGCCCCAGCATTTT. It encodes CASSFGTGGNQPQHF. This chain uses TRBV5-6 with TRBJ1-5, with TRBD1 matching over 10 bases. Looked up from germline, CDR1 is SGHDT and CDR2 is YYEEEE. V was clipped by 2 bases and J by 2 bases; unmatched bases: 1. The CDR3 is made up of 15 amino acids. The entire variable domain, with the rest obtained from reference TRBV5-6 and TRBJ1-5, is as follows: DAGVTQSPTHLIKTRGQQVTLRCSPKSGHDTVSWYQQALGQGPQFIFQYYEEEERQRGNFPDRFSGHQFPNYSSELNVNALLLGDSALYLCASSFGTGGNQPQHFGDGTRLSIL.

The chain recombines TRBV6-6 with TRBJ2-1; 8 bases line up with TRBD2. The CDR3 sequence is 13 residues long. The junction had 1 base not matched to a gene; V was cut back by 6 bases and J by 3 bases. CDR1 is MNHNY, CDR2 SVGAGI, per germline (reference sequence). The CDR3 DNA sequence: TGTGCCAGCAGAGGGACTAGCTACAATGAGCAGTTCTTC. It specifies CASRGTSYNEQFF.

In DNA, the CDR3 is TGTGCCATCCCGGGAAGGAGCGCTTTAGATACGCAGTATTTT. Amino acids: CAIPGRSALDTQYF. The chain carries TRBV7-9 and TRBJ2-3; D is perhaps TRBD2 (5 bases). The CDR3 runs 14 residues. The V gene lost 10 bases and the J gene lost 5 bases, with 19 bases spanning the gap. Germline CDR1 is SEHNR and CDR2 is FQNEAQ (reference sequence).

The J gene is TRBJ2-7, the V gene TRBV6-5, with TRBD1 matching 7 bases. This CDR3 contains 14 residues. Germline trimming cut 5 bases from V and 6 bases from J; bases unmatched to any gene: 10. From germline, CDR1 is MNHEY and CDR2 SVGAGI. CDR3 amino acids: CASSQGVTGSEQYF. The CDR3 DNA sequence: TGTGCCAGCAGTCAGGGGGTGACAGGGAGCGAGCAGTACTTC.

The chain has TRBV5-1 and TRBJ2-7, with D possibly matching TRBD2 (5 bases). The CDR3 has 13 residues. V dropped 2 bases and J dropped 2 bases, with 8 bases sitting between them. Germline values: CDR1 SGHRS, CDR2 YFSETQ. DNA for the CDR3: TGCGCCAGCAGCTTCGGGATCGCCTACGAGCAGTACTTC. Translating gives CASSFGIAYEQYF.

The chain has TRBV4-3 and TRBJ2-6, with D maybe TRBD2 (5 bases). CDR1 LGHNA and CDR2 YSLEER come from the germline V gene. The CDR3 has 16 residues. V lost 4 bases to trimming and J lost 4 bases, with 14 bases between them. In DNA form, the CDR3 reads TGCGCCAGCAGCCGCAAACTAGATTACGGGGCCAACGTCCTGACTTTC. Translation: CASSRKLDYGANVLTF.

This chain uses TRBV20-1 with TRBJ2-7; the D is unclear. This CDR3 has 11 amino acids. V lost 6 bases and J lost 4, with 10 bases in between. Germline lookup yields CDR1 DFQATT and CDR2 SNEGSKA (reference sequence). This chain's CDR3 is CSATALYEQYF. The CDR3 nucleotides read TGCAGTGCAACCGCGTTATACGAGCAGTACTTC.

V gene TRBV27 combines with J gene TRBJ1-5; D is unresolved. The V gene lost 5 bases and the J gene lost 4 bases, with 12 bases spanning the gap. The CDR3 totals 14 residues. Germline lookup yields CDR1 MNHEY and CDR2 SMNVEV (reference sequence). CDR3: CASSPNGENQPQHF. CDR3 nucleotide sequence: TGTGCCAGCAGTCCCAATGGGGAGAATCAGCCCCAGCATTTT.

The V and J genes are TRBV27 and TRBJ2-2; no definite D call. Germline-derived CDR1 and CDR2 are MNHEY and SMNVEV (reference sequence). The germline V and J ends were trimmed by 4 bases and 0 bases, with 9 bases remaining between them. This CDR3 spans 15 amino acids. CDR3 bases: TGTGCCAGCAGTTACTTAGCAACGAACACCGGGGAGCTGTTTTTT. Amino acids: CASSYLATNTGELFF.

This chain joins TRBV19 and TRBJ2-3; D is undetermined. CDR3 length: 14 amino acids. The V gene's germline CDR1 is LNHDA and CDR2 SQIVND (reference sequence). The V end lost 5 bases, the J end lost 4 bases, and 13 bases lay between the germline ends. CDR3 region: CASSQARLSDTQYF. CDR3 DNA sequence: TGTGCCAGTAGTCAAGCGCGACTTTCAGATACGCAGTATTTT.

This sequence joins TRBV5-1 and TRBJ1-1, with 8 positions matching TRBD1. J lost 4 bases, V lost 0 bases, and 5 bases had no gene match. Germline V gene lookup returns CDR1 SGHRS and CDR2 YFSETQ. The length of the CDR3 is 15 residues. The CDR3 region has the DNA TGCGCCAGCAGCTTGGGTCAGGGGGCGACCACTGAAGCTTTCTTT. It translates to CASSLGQGATTEAFF. Variable domain in full (rest from reference TRBV5-1 and TRBJ1-1): KAGVTQTPRYLIKTRGQQVTLSCSPISGHRSVSWYQQTPGQGLQFLFEYFSETQRNKGNFPGRFSGRQFSNSRSEMNVSTLELGDSALYLCASSLGQGATTEAFFGQGTRLTVV.

The chain links TRBV4-2 to TRBJ1-1; possibly TRBD1 for D (5 bases). The germline gives CDR1 LGHNA, CDR2 YNFKEQ. The V end lost 1 base, the J end lost 4 bases, and 7 bases lay between the germline ends. The CDR3 covers 13 residues. In DNA form, the CDR3 reads TGTGCCAGCAGCCAAGTGACAGCCACTGAAGCTTTCTTT. This encodes CASSQVTATEAFF.

This rearrangement joins TRBV7-2 to TRBJ2-7, with D possibly matching TRBD2 (6 bases). Trimming removed 4 bases at V and 6 bases at J, with 10 bases between. In germline, CDR1 is SGHTA, CDR2 FQGNSA. The CDR3 consists of 12 residues. The CDR3 DNA follows: TGTGCCAGCAGCTGGGACTCTTCCGAGCAGTACTTC. Its translation: CASSWDSSEQYF.

The chain couples TRBV7-2 to TRBJ2-5; 12 bases line up with TRBD2. The J call is in doubt because the DNA end fits TRBJ2-7 better. This CDR3 has 15 residues. Germline V gene data show CDR1 as SGHTA and CDR2 as FQGNSA. Written as DNA, the CDR3 is TGTGCCAGCAGCTCGACTGGACTAGCGGGAAACGAGCAGTACTTC. The encoded protein is CASSSTGLAGNEQYF.

CDR3 residues: CASSGVRDTQPGQYF. The CDR3 bases are TGTGCCAGCAGTGGAGTCCGGGACACACAGCCCGGGCAGTACTTC. The chain combines TRBV25-1 with TRBJ2-7, with D maybe TRBD1 (6 bases). CDR3 length: 15 amino acids. CDR1 and CDR2 from the germline V gene are MGHDK and SYGVNS. With 4 bases removed from V and 9 bases from J, the gap between germline ends came to 22 bases.

The rearrangement uses TRBV6-5 and TRBJ2-7; 10 nucleotides line up with TRBD1. The CDR3 spans 15 residues. With V trimmed by 0 bases and J by 3 bases, 2 bases remained unmatched. The germline CDR1 and CDR2 sequences are MNHEY and SVGAGI. In nucleotides, the CDR3 is TGTGCCAGCAGTTACTCGACAGGGGGCGGCTACGAGCAGTACTTC. Protein product: CASSYSTGGGYEQYF.

CDR3 in amino acids: CASSLAGDYTDTQYF. CDR3 coding DNA: TGCGCCAGCAGCTTAGCGGGGGACTACACAGATACGCAGTATTTT. This rearrangement joins TRBV5-1 to TRBJ2-3; 8 bases align to TRBD2. CDR3 length: 15 amino acids. Germline V gives CDR1 SGHRS, CDR2 YFSETQ. V lost 2 bases, J lost 2 bases, and 4 bases stayed unmatched.

The genes are TRBV6-6 and TRBJ1-1, with D hard to call. V lost 6 bases and J 10 bases, leaving 12 bases between the germline ends. Looked up from germline, CDR1 is MNHNY and CDR2 is SVGAGI (reference sequence). This CDR3 contains 11 residues. The CDR3 reads CASRVDSRAFF. The CDR3 region has the DNA TGTGCCAGCAGGGTGGACTCCCGAGCTTTCTTT.

This chain links TRBV19 with TRBJ2-7; tentatively, D is TRBD1 (6 bases). Germline V CDR1 and CDR2: LNHDA, SQIVND (reference sequence). With 5 bases removed from V and 3 bases from J, the gap between germline ends came to 14 bases. The CDR3 loop spans 14 amino acids. Here the CDR3 reads CASSLADSIYEQYF. Here the CDR3 DNA reads TGTGCCAGTAGTCTGGCGGACAGCATCTACGAGCAGTACTTC.

On this clone itself: Germline and junction disagree at one end, which may indicate a read error. The chain's CDR3 is CASSPPSGLNTEDFF. The CDR3 region has the DNA TGTGCCAGCTCACCACCGTCCGGACTTAACACTGAAGATTTCTTT. The chain has TRBV18 and TRBJ1-1; D is unclear. CDR1 is KGHSH, CDR2 LQKENI, per germline. The CDR3 length is 15 residues.